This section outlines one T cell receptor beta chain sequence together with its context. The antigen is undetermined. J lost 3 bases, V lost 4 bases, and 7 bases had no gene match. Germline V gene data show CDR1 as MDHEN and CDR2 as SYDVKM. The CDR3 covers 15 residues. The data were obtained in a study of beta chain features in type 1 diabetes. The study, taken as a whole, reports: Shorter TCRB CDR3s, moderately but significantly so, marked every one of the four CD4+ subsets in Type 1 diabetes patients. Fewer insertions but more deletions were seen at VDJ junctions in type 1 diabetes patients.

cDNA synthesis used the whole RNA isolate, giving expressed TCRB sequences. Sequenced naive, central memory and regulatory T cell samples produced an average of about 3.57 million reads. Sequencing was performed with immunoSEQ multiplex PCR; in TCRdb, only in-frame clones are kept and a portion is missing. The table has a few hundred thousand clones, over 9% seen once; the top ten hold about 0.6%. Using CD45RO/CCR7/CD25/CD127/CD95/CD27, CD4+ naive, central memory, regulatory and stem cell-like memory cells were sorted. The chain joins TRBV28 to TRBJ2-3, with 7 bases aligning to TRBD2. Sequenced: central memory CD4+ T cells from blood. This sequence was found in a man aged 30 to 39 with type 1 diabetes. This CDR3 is CASSSPPSGTDTQYF. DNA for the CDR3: TGTGCCAGCAGTTCCCCGCCTAGCGGTACAGATACGCAGTATTTT.